One T cell receptor (beta chain) is described in this entry. Participant ages covered roughly 18 to 89 years across 25 or so US areas. The data were taken from a study of blood T cell repertoires in COVID-19. Study details: Acute and convalescent COVID-19 specimens originated in the United States, Italy and Spain. In each case, the material was cDNA or gDNA derived from T cells, B-cell-depleted T cells, or PBMCs.

V lost 4 bases, J lost 3 bases, and 4 bases lay in between. The CDR3 spans 11 residues. Germline CDR1 SEHNR, CDR2 FQNEAQ (reference sequence). Here immunoSEQ multiplex PCR was the method, and the copy in TCRdb shows in-frame clones only, minus some. This table holds approximately 260,000 clones, approximately 86% found once. The receptor's source is a woman aged 40 to 55 with acute COVID-19. This chain uses TRBV7-9 with TRBJ2-7; D ambiguous. Source material: PBMCs or T cells enriched from blood (not recorded which). This CDR3 is CASSSDYEQYF. In DNA form, the CDR3 reads TGTGCCAGCAGCTCAGACTACGAGCAGTACTTC.